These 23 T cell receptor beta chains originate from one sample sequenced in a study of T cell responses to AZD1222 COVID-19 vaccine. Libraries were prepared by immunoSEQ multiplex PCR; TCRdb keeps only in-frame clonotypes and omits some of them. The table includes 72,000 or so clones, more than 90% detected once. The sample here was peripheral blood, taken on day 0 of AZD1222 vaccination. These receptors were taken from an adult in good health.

Written as DNA, the CDR3 is TGCGCCAGCAGGGGACAGGGGGCCGGTAATTCACCCCTCCACTTT. Its protein product is CASRGQGAGNSPLHF. This chain uses TRBV5-1 with TRBJ1-6, with 12 positions matching TRBD1. Germline CDR1 and CDR2: SGHRS and YFSETQ. V was clipped by 5 bases and J by 6 bases; unmatched bases: 3. CDR3 length equals 15 residues.

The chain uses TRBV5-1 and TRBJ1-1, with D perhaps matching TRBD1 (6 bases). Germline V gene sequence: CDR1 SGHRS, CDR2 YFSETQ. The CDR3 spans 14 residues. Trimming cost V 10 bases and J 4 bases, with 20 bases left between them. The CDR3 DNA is TGCGCCCCTTCCCTCCACAGGGAAGGCACTGAAGCTTTCTTT. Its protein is CAPSLHREGTEAFF.

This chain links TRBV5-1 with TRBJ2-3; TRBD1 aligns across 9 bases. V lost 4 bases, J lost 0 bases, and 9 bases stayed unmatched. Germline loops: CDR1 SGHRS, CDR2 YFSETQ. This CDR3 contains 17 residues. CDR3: CASSGLQGALSTDTQYF. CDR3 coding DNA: TGCGCCAGCAGCGGGCTACAGGGGGCTCTGAGCACAGATACGCAGTATTTT.

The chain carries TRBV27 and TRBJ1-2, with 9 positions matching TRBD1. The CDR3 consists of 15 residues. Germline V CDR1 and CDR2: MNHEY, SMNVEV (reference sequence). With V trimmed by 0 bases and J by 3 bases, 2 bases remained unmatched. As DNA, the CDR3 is TGTGCCAGCAGTTTATCGGGACAGGGAGACTATGGCTACACCTTC. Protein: CASSLSGQGDYGYTF.

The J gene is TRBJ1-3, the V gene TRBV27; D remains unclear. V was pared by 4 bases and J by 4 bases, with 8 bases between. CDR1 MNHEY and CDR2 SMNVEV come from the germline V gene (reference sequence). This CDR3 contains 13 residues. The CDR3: CASSSGYGNTIYF. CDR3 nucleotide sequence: TGTGCCAGCAGTTCTGGGTACGGAAACACCATATATTTT.

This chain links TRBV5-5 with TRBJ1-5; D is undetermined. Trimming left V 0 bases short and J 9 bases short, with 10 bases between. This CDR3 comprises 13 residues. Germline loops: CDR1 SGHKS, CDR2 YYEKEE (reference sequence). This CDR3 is CASSLAEGRPQHF. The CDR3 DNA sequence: TGTGCCAGCAGCTTGGCCGAGGGCCGGCCCCAGCATTTT.

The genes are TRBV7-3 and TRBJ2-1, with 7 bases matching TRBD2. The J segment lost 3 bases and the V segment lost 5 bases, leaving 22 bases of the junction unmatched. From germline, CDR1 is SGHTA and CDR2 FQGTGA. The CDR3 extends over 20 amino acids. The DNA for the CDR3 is TGTGCCAGCAGCCCCACTACATCCCGGTGGTCTAGCGGAATCTACAATGAGCAGTTCTTC. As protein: CASSPTTSRWSSGIYNEQFF.

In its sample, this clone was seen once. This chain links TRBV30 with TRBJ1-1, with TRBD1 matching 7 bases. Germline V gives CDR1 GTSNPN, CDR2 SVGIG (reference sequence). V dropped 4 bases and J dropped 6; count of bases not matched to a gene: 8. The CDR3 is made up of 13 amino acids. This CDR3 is CAWTDPTGAEAFF. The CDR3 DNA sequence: TGTGCCTGGACCGACCCCACAGGGGCTGAAGCTTTCTTT.

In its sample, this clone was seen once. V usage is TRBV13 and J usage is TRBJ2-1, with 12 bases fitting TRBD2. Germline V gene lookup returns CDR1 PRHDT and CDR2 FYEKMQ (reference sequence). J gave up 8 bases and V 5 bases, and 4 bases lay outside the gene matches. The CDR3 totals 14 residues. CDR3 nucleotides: TGTGCCAGCAGCGGGCTAGCGGGAGGGGATGAGCAGTTCTTC. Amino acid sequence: CASSGLAGGDEQFF.

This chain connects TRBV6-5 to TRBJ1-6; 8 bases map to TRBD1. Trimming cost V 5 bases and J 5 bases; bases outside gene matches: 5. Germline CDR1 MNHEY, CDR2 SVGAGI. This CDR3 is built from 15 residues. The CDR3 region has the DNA TGTGCCAGCAGTCGACAGGGGCCTGATAATTCACCCCTCCACTTT. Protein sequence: CASSRQGPDNSPLHF.

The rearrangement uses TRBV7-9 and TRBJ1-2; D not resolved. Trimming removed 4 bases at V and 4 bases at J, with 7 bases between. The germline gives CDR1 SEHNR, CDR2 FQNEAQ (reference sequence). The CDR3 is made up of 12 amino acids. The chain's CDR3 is CASSSDFYGYTF. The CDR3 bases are TGTGCCAGCAGCTCCGACTTCTATGGCTACACCTTC.

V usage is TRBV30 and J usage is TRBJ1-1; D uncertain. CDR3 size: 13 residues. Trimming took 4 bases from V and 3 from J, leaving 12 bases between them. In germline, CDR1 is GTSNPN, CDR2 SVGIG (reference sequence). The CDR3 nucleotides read TGTGCCTGGACCAATAATATCGACACTGAAGCTTTCTTT. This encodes CAWTNNIDTEAFF.

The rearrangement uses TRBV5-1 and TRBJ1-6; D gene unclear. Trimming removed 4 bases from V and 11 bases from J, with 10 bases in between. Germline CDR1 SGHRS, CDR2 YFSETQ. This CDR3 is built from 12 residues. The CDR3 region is CASSEGGAPLHF. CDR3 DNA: TGCGCCAGCAGCGAGGGCGGGGCACCCCTCCACTTT.

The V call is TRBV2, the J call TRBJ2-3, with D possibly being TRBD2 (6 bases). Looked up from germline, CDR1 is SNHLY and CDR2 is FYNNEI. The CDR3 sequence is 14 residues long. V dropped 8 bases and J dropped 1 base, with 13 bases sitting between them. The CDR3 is CASLAGMGTDTQYF. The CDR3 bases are TGTGCCAGCCTTGCGGGAATGGGCACAGATACGCAGTATTTT.

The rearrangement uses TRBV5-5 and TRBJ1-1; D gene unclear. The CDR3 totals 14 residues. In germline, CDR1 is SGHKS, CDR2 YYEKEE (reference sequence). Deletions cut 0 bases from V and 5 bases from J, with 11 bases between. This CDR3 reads CASSLVGRRTEAFF. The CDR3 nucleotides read TGTGCCAGCAGCTTGGTCGGGCGACGGACTGAAGCTTTCTTT.

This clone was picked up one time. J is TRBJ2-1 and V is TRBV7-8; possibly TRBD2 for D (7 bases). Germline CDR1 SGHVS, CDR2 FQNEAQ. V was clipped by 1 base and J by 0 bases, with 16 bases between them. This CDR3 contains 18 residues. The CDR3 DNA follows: TGTGCCAGCAGCTTAGAGGGGGGCGGGAGCCTCTCCTACAATGAGCAGTTCTTC. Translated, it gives CASSLEGGGSLSYNEQFF. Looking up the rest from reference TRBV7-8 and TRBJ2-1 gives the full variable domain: GAGVSQSPRYKVAKRGQDVALRCDPISGHVSLFWYQQALGQGPEFLTYFQNEAQLDKSGLPSDRFFAERPEGSVSTLKIQRTQQEDSAVYLCASSLEGGGSLSYNEQFFGPGTRLTVL.

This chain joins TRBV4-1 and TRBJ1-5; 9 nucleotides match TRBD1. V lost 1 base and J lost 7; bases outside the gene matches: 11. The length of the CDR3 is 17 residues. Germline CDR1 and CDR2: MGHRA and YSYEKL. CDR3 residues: CASSQGVGGTGFQPQHF. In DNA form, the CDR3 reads TGCGCCAGCAGCCAAGGTGTAGGGGGGACAGGGTTCCAGCCCCAGCATTTT.

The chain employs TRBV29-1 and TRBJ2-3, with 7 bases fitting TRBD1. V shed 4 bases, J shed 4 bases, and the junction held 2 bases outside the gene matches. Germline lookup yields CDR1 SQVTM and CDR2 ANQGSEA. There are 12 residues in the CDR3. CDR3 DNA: TGCAGCGTTGCTGGGACAGCAGATACGCAGTATTTT. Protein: CSVAGTADTQYF.

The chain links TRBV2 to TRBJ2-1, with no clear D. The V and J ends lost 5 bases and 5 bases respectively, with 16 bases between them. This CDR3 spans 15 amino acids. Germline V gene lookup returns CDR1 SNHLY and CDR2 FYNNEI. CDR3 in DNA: TGTGCCAGCAGTACGGAAACTATCACAGACAATGAGCAGTTCTTC. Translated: CASSTETITDNEQFF.

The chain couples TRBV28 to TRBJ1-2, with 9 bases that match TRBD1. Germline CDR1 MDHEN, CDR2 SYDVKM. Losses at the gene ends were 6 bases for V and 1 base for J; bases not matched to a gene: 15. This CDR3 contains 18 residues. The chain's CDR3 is CASSYKTGGAIDNYGYTF. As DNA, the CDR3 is TGTGCCAGCAGCTACAAAACAGGGGGCGCCATTGATAACTATGGCTACACCTTC.

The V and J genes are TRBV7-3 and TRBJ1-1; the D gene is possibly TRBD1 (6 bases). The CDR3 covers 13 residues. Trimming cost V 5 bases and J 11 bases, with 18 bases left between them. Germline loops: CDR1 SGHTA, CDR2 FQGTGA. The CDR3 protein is CASSATGLLEAFF. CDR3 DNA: TGTGCCAGCAGCGCCACAGGGCTCCTTGAGGCTTTCTTT.

Written as DNA, the CDR3 is TGTGCCAGCTCACCTAAAGGACAGGGGTATAACACTGAAGCTTTCTTT. Amino acids: CASSPKGQGYNTEAFF. V and J are TRBV18 and TRBJ1-1, with 9 positions matching TRBD1. The germline gives CDR1 KGHSH, CDR2 LQKENI. CDR3 length: 16 amino acids. V trimming: 3 bases; J trimming: 2 bases; junction bases outside the gene matches: 7. Variable domain in full (rest from reference TRBV18 and TRBJ1-1): NAGVMQNPRHLVRRRGQEARLRCSPMKGHSHVYWYRQLPEEGLKFMVYLQKENIIDESGMPKERFSAEFPKEGPSILRIQQVVRGDSAAYFCASSPKGQGYNTEAFFGQGTRLTVV.

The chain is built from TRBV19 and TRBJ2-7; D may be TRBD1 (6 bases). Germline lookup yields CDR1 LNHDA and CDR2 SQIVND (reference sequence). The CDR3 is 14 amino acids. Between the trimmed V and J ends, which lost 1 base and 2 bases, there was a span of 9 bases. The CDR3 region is CASSIVEGAYEQYF. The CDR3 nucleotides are TGTGCCAGTAGTATAGTTGAGGGGGCCTACGAGCAGTACTTC.